One sample yielded the 26 T cell receptor beta chains listed below, sequenced in a study of cytomegalovirus exposure and HLA in healthy donors. Both 60 Vbeta primers and 13 Jbeta primers went into the PCR. The protocol was immunoSEQ multiplex PCR, while the TCRdb copy is restricted to in-frame clones and leaves out a portion. There are over 110,000 clones in the sample; 73% occur only once, and over 1% lies in the top ten. The material sequenced was PBMCs. These receptor sequences come from a woman in her forties in good health and CMV-seronegative.

V and J are TRBV5-8 and TRBJ2-7; D is uncertain. This CDR3 comprises 14 residues. The ends were cut back, 2 bases at V and 5 bases at J, with 14 bases in the middle. Germline-derived CDR1 and CDR2 are SGHTS and YDEGEE. The CDR3 protein is CASSLSGLANEQYV. CDR3 nucleotides: TGTGCCAGCAGCTTATCTGGGCTCGCGAACGAGCAGTACGTC.

This chain connects TRBV2 to TRBJ1-2, with TRBD1 matching over 8 bases. The CDR3 extends over 15 amino acids. V dropped 6 bases and J dropped 7; count of bases not matched to a gene: 13. Germline loops: CDR1 SNHLY, CDR2 FYNNEI. The CDR3 loop is CASSGELGQVVGYTF. The DNA for the CDR3 is TGTGCCAGCAGCGGGGAACTGGGACAGGTGGTTGGCTACACCTTC.

The chain uses TRBV19 and TRBJ2-1; D unclear. The CDR3 is 14 residues long. The ends were cut back, 4 bases at V and 0 bases at J, with 7 bases in the middle. CDR1 and CDR2 (germline): LNHDA, SQIVND (reference sequence). The CDR3 here is CASSTISSYNEQFF. As DNA, the CDR3 is TGTGCCAGTAGTACTATTAGCTCCTACAATGAGCAGTTCTTC.

This clone was seen more than once but under ten times. This sequence joins TRBV2 and TRBJ1-1; D perhaps matches TRBD1 (6 bases). Germline V gives CDR1 SNHLY, CDR2 FYNNEI. The V end was cut by 6 bases, the J end by 1 base, with 9 bases between. This CDR3 is 13 amino acids long. CDR3 DNA: TGTGCCAGCAGCCAAGGGGGGAACACTGAAGCTTTCTTT. It yields the protein CASSQGGNTEAFF.

The chain recombines TRBV6-6 with TRBJ2-5; the D gene is possibly TRBD2 (5 bases). CDR3 length: 15 amino acids. With 2 bases removed from V and 4 bases from J, the gap between germline ends came to 14 bases. CDR1 and CDR2 from the germline V gene are MNHNY and SVGAGI (reference sequence). The CDR3 DNA sequence: TGTGCCAGCAGTTACGTCGCCGGGGAGAGAGAGACCCAGTACTTC. Translating it yields CASSYVAGERETQYF.

The chain couples TRBV6-5 to TRBJ1-2; D ambiguous. The CDR3 has 13 residues. Trimming pared 6 bases from V and 10 bases from J, leaving 18 bases between. CDR1 is MNHEY and CDR2 is SVGAGI in the germline V gene. The DNA for the CDR3 is TGTGCCAGCAGCTTCCACGGCGGGGATGACTACACCTTC. This translates into CASSFHGGDDYTF.

This clone has a single count. The V gene is TRBV5-4, the J gene TRBJ2-2; weak D call: TRBD2 (6 bases). The CDR3 totals 17 residues. Germline CDR1 is SGHNT and CDR2 is YYREEE (reference sequence). V was pared by 0 bases and J by 2 bases, with 14 bases between. The CDR3 is CASSLGGRGPNTGELFF. CDR3 bases: TGTGCCAGCAGCTTGGGAGGGCGGGGCCCAAACACCGGGGAGCTGTTTTTT. The full variable domain, rest sourced from reference TRBV5-4 and TRBJ2-2, is ETGVTQSPTHLIKTRGQQVTLRCSSQSGHNTVSWYQQALGQGPQFIFQYYREEENGRGNFPPRFSGLQFPNYSSELNVNALELDDSALYLCASSLGGRGPNTGELFFGEGSRLTVL.

V and J are TRBV5-1 and TRBJ2-1, with D perhaps TRBD1 (5 bases). Germline V gene data show CDR1 as SGHRS and CDR2 as YFSETQ. The V gene lost 1 base and the J gene lost 8 bases, with 16 bases spanning the gap. The CDR3 loop spans 15 amino acids. The chain's CDR3 is CASSLRGSQTDEQFF. The CDR3 DNA reads TGCGCCAGCAGCTTGAGGGGCTCCCAGACAGATGAGCAGTTCTTC. Variable domain in full (rest from reference TRBV5-1 and TRBJ2-1): KAGVTQTPRYLIKTRGQQVTLSCSPISGHRSVSWYQQTPGQGLQFLFEYFSETQRNKGNFPGRFSGRQFSNSRSEMNVSTLELGDSALYLCASSLRGSQTDEQFFGPGTRLTVL.

The chain has TRBV4-1 and TRBJ2-5, with 9 bases aligning to TRBD1. J was trimmed by 4 bases and V by 3 bases; bases with no gene match: 9. In germline, CDR1 is MGHRA, CDR2 YSYEKL. The CDR3 covers 16 residues. In nucleotides, the CDR3 is TGCGCCAGCAGCCAGACCGGGACAGGGTCACGAGAGACCCAGTACTTC. Translated: CASSQTGTGSRETQYF.

The gene calls are TRBV28 and TRBJ1-1, with 11 bases lining up with TRBD1. The length of the CDR3 is 15 residues. V shed 4 bases, J shed 5 bases, and the junction held 6 bases outside the gene matches. The V gene's germline CDR1 is MDHEN and CDR2 SYDVKM. The CDR3 here is CASSSRDRGYTEAFF. The CDR3 DNA reads as TGTGCCAGCAGTTCGCGGGACAGGGGGTATACTGAAGCTTTCTTT.

The chain uses TRBV10-3 and TRBJ2-7; 7 bases map to TRBD1. This CDR3 comprises 14 residues. Germline loops: CDR1 ENHRY, CDR2 SYGVKD. V was pared by 5 bases and J by 0 bases, with 4 bases of the junction left unmatched. CDR3 protein: CAISRQGSSYEQYF. The CDR3 DNA sequence: TGTGCCATCAGTCGACAGGGCAGCTCCTACGAGCAGTACTTC.

This rearrangement joins TRBV5-6 to TRBJ2-1; possible D gene TRBD1, 5 bases. The CDR3 totals 12 residues. CDR1 is SGHDT and CDR2 is YYEEEE in the germline V gene. Trimming left V 5 bases short and J 9 bases short, with 12 bases between. Written as DNA, the CDR3 is TGTGCCAGCAGAAGAGACAGTATTGAGCAGTTCTTC. It is translated as CASRRDSIEQFF. Using reference TRBV5-6 and TRBJ2-1 for the parts outside the CDR3, the full variable domain is DAGVTQSPTHLIKTRGQQVTLRCSPKSGHDTVSWYQQALGQGPQFIFQYYEEEERQRGNFPDRFSGHQFPNYSSELNVNALLLGDSALYLCASRRDSIEQFFGPGTRLTVL.

The chain employs TRBV7-6 and TRBJ2-1; TRBD2 aligns across 9 bases. Per the germline V gene, CDR1 is SGHVS and CDR2 is FNYEAQ. The ends lost 5 bases at V and 5 bases at J; junction bases unmatched: 13. CDR3 length equals 17 residues. The CDR3: CASSQARGGLTDNEQFF. The CDR3 bases are TGTGCCAGCAGCCAAGCGCGGGGGGGCCTTACGGACAATGAGCAGTTCTTC.

The chain employs TRBV11-2 and TRBJ2-2, with D possibly being TRBD1 (6 bases). The V end lost 1 base, the J end lost 7 bases, and 10 bases lay between the germline ends. CDR3 length: 14 residues. Germline values: CDR1 SGHAT, CDR2 FQNNGV. As DNA, the CDR3 is TGTGCCAGCAGCTTAGTTCTGGACAGCGGGGAGCTGTTTTTT. Residues: CASSLVLDSGELFF.

The chain carries TRBV6-6 and TRBJ1-2; a possible D gene is TRBD1 (5 bases). V was shortened by 0 bases and J by 5 bases, with 10 bases between the two germline ends. This CDR3 is 14 amino acids long. Germline CDR1 is MNHNY and CDR2 is SVGAGI (reference sequence). The DNA for the CDR3 is TGTGCCAGCAGTTACTCACAGGCTACATATGGCTACACCTTC. It yields the protein CASSYSQATYGYTF.

V usage is TRBV5-4 and J usage is TRBJ1-5, with a tentative D call TRBD1 (6 bases). CDR3 length: 18 residues. Germline values: CDR1 SGHNT, CDR2 YYREEE (reference sequence). V lost 3 bases, J lost 0 bases, and 19 bases lay in between. The CDR3 DNA reads TGTGCCAGCAGCTACCGGGACACCCCTTCGCATAGCAATCAGCCCCAGCATTTT. Protein sequence: CASSYRDTPSHSNQPQHF.

The chain carries TRBV9 and TRBJ2-1, with 10 bases lining up with TRBD1. V shed 3 bases, J shed 5 bases, and the junction held 5 bases outside the gene matches. From germline, CDR1 is SGDLS and CDR2 YYNGEE. The CDR3 is 15 residues long. The CDR3 protein is CASSGPGQGNNEQFF. The CDR3 DNA reads as TGTGCCAGCAGCGGTCCGGGACAGGGGAACAATGAGCAGTTCTTC.

The gene calls are TRBV28 and TRBJ1-2; D gene ambiguous. Looked up from germline, CDR1 is MDHEN and CDR2 is SYDVKM. This CDR3 is 13 amino acids long. Trimming removed 6 bases at V and 2 bases at J, with 10 bases between. The CDR3 loop reads CASRATGNYGYTF. The DNA for the CDR3 is TGTGCCAGCAGGGCGACTGGCAACTATGGCTACACCTTC.

This chain uses TRBV6-5 with TRBJ1-5, with 7 bases identical to TRBD1. The CDR3 has 14 amino acids. Germline CDR1 and CDR2: MNHEY and SVGAGI. Germline trimming cut 4 bases from V and 3 bases from J; bases unmatched to any gene: 3. The CDR3 spells CASSLTGTNQPQHF. CDR3 in DNA: TGTGCCAGCAGTTTGACAGGGACCAATCAGCCCCAGCATTTT.

Remarks on this clone: Relative to the germline gene, one junction end is altered; a read error may explain this. V gene TRBV7-9 combines with J gene TRBJ1-1; a possible D gene is TRBD1 (5 bases). Per germline, CDR1 SEHNR and CDR2 FQNEAQ (reference sequence). This CDR3 has 12 residues. CDR3: CSSSPGPLEAFF. CDR3 in DNA: TGTTCCAGCAGCCCAGGGCCCCTGGAAGCTTTCTTT. The entire variable domain, with the rest obtained from reference TRBV7-9 and TRBJ1-1, is as follows: DTGVSQNPRHKITKRGQNVTFRCDPISEHNRLYWYRQTLGQGPEFLTYFQNEAQLEKSRLLSDRFSAERPKGSFSTLEIQRTEQGDSAMYLCSSSPGPLEAFFGQGTRLTVV.

The CDR3 DNA is TGTGCCAGCAGTGAAGCGCCAGCGGGGGGCCCTCACGAAAAAGAGACCCAGTACTTC. Translation: CASSEAPAGGPHEKETQYF. The V call is TRBV6-1, the J call TRBJ2-5; 9 nucleotides agree with TRBD2. The germline gives CDR1 MNHNS, CDR2 SASEGT. After removal of 0 bases from V and 3 bases from J, the junction contained 14 bases not matched to a gene. This CDR3 is 19 amino acids long.

The chain combines TRBV27 with TRBJ2-7, with TRBD1 matching over 8 bases. CDR3 length: 14 residues. Germline assignment: CDR1 MNHEY and CDR2 SMNVEV (reference sequence). V gave up 4 bases and J gave up 5 bases; unmatched junction bases: 7. The CDR3 reads CASSSLGQGHEQYV. In nucleotides, the CDR3 is TGTGCCAGCAGTTCCCTCGGACAGGGCCACGAGCAGTACGTC.

This clone came up a few times. The rearrangement joins TRBV4-3 to TRBJ1-2; D gene ambiguous. Germline-derived CDR1 and CDR2 are LGHNA and YSLEER. The CDR3 contains 16 residues. Trimming took 0 bases from V and 4 from J, leaving 15 bases between them. The CDR3 sequence is CASSQDLQTTVYGYTF. CDR3 DNA: TGCGCCAGCAGCCAAGATCTCCAGACTACAGTCTATGGCTACACCTTC.

This clone was counted a few times. This sequence joins TRBV4-1 and TRBJ1-6; D is unresolved. With 1 base removed from V and 7 bases from J, the gap between germline ends came to 8 bases. This CDR3 comprises 14 residues. Germline loops: CDR1 MGHRA, CDR2 YSYEKL. The CDR3 here is CASSQGQTNSPLHF. CDR3 in DNA: TGCGCCAGCAGCCAAGGACAAACAAATTCACCCCTCCACTTT.

The CDR3 coding sequence is TGTGCCAGCAGTTACTCTCCAGGGCCTGTGAACACTGAAGCTTTCTTT. Amino acids: CASSYSPGPVNTEAFF. The chain combines TRBV6-5 with TRBJ1-1; tentatively, D is TRBD1 (5 bases). The CDR3 is made up of 16 amino acids. Trimming took off 0 bases at V and 0 bases at J, with 11 bases between the two ends. The germline gives CDR1 MNHEY, CDR2 SVGAGI.

A word on this clone: One end of the junction fails to match germline, which may point to a read error. This chain links TRBV15 with TRBJ2-1; the match to TRBD1 covers 9 bases. Germline V gene sequence: CDR1 LNHNV, CDR2 YYDKDF (reference sequence). This CDR3 spans 13 amino acids. CDR3 nucleotide sequence: TGTGCCACCAGCAGGACTAGGACAGGGGAGCGGTTCTTC. It specifies CATSRTRTGERFF. Full variable domain (rest looked up from reference TRBV15 and TRBJ2-1): DAMVIQNPRYQVTQFGKPVTLSCSQTLNHNVMYWYQQKSSQAPKLLFHYYDKDFNNEADTPDNFQSRRPNTSFCFLDIRSPGLGDTAMYLCATSRTRTGERFFGPGTRLTVL.